A selection of T cell receptor beta chains follows, all from one sample in a study of shared clonotypes between healthy human individuals. This table comes from immunoSEQ multiplex PCR, and its TCRdb copy is limited to in-frame clones, with some not included. This sample has 1.5 million to 2.5 million clones, with around 96% found just once. Sequenced: naive CD8+ T cells sorted from blood. These receptor sequences come from a man aged 18 to 29 in good health. The conserved cysteine and the conserved F or W are not part of the CDR3 here.

J: TRBJ1-2
V: TRBV27
CDR3: ASSFDSLYGYT

J: TRBJ1-2
V: TRBV30
CDR3: AWRDREGYT

J: TRBJ2-1
V: TRBV11-3
CDR3: ASSSDRDDEQF

J: TRBJ2-3
V: TRBV13
CDR3: ASSRPDSTDTQY

J: TRBJ2-5
V: TRBV5-1
CDR3: ASTPWGQAGDLGETQY

J: TRBJ2-1
V: TRBV5-1
CDR3: ASSLGRDPNEQF

J: TRBJ2-7
V: TRBV4-1
CDR3: ASSQLAGEWYEQY

J: TRBJ2-7
V: TRBV27
CDR3: ASSPGTSGPNEQY

J: TRBJ2-7
V: TRBV10-1
CDR3: ASSEMGGVNEQY

J: TRBJ2-1
V: TRBV7-9
CDR3: ASSLAAGGTYNEQF

J: TRBJ2-5
V: TRBV27
CDR3: ASSSGTGVKETQY

J: TRBJ2-7
V: TRBV5-4
CDR3: ASSLPGGSYEQY

J: TRBJ2-1
V: TRBV7-9
CDR3: ASSLGTSGSNEQF

J: TRBJ2-1
V: TRBV29-1
CDR3: SVVDSGSYNEQF

J: TRBJ2-7
V: TRBV7-9
CDR3: ASSLSGPAYEQY

J: TRBJ2-7
V: TRBV29-1
CDR3: SVEIAGGQHYEQY

J: TRBJ1-3
V: TRBV19
CDR3: ASSIGPDWGNTIY

J: TRBJ1-5
V: TRBV6-5
CDR3: ASSYRGQGLKPQH

J: TRBJ1-5
V: TRBV5-6
CDR3: ASSSQGNQPQH

J: TRBJ2-5
V: TRBV6-5
CDR3: ASSYWGPQETQY

J: TRBJ2-5
V: TRBV5-1
CDR3: ASSLEETQY

J: TRBJ2-2
V: TRBV19
CDR3: ASSPPFTGFAGELF

J: TRBJ2-5
V: TRBV2
CDR3: AGGTGEAETQY

J: TRBJ2-7
V: TRBV9
CDR3: ASSVSGGGAYEQY

J: TRBJ2-7
V: TRBV28
CDR3: ASSWAGGLNEQY

J: TRBJ2-3
V: TRBV5-1
CDR3: ASSLAGDTQY

J: TRBJ2-1
V: TRBV7-9
CDR3: ASSPGGLNPNEQF

J: TRBJ2-3
V: TRBV6-6
CDR3: ASSYLVADTQY

J: TRBJ2-4
V: TRBV28
CDR3: ASSLSRGGSVAKNIQY

J: TRBJ2-7
V: TRBV5-1
CDR3: ASSLAGRTGDEQY

J: TRBJ2-3
V: TRBV13
CDR3: ASSPGDGGTDTQY

J: TRBJ2-7
V: TRBV28
CDR3: ASSSDNYEQY

J: NA
V: TRBV5-6
CDR3: ASSLGQSSYEQY

J: TRBJ2-3
V: TRBV6-1
CDR3: ASSETYLGGSTDTQY

J: TRBJ2-5
V: TRBV12-5
CDR3: ASGLPQDRGEETQY

J: TRBJ2-7
V: TRBV6-5
CDR3: ASSYEGTGAYEQY

J: TRBJ2-7
V: TRBV29-1
CDR3: SVEGSSGSNYEQY

J: TRBJ2-1
V: TRBV11-2
CDR3: ASSLEGRSSYNEQF

J: TRBJ2-7
V: TRBV19
CDR3: ASSMTGIHEQY

J: TRBJ2-7
V: TRBV9
CDR3: ASSVGGGLYEQY

J: TRBJ2-7
V: TRBV5-1
CDR3: ASSFEGPPYEQY

J: TRBJ2-7
V: TRBV5-4
CDR3: ASSGGQGAREQY

J: TRBJ2-5
V: TRBV18
CDR3: ASSHRETEVETQY

J: TRBJ2-7
V: TRBV4-1
CDR3: ASSQVSGHTLPYEQY

J: TRBJ1-1
V: TRBV21-1
CDR3: ASSKHRKRGRPEAF

J: TRBJ1-1
V: TRBV29-1
CDR3: SVRGGDTEAF

J: TRBJ2-2
V: TRBV7-3
CDR3: ASSLDRTPGELF

J: TRBJ2-7
V: TRBV4-3
CDR3: ASSQDWIAGGLAGDLEQY

J: TRBJ1-5
V: TRBV10-3
CDR3: AISESQGRQPQH

J: TRBJ1-6
V: TRBV25-1
CDR3: ASSERGTGDPLH

J: TRBJ2-3
V: TRBV5-4
CDR3: ASISGTGSPDTQY

J: TRBJ2-7
V: TRBV27
CDR3: ASSLSGDSYEQY

J: TRBJ2-5
V: TRBV5-1
CDR3: ASSLAPQTQETQY

J: TRBJ2-1
V: TRBV4-1
CDR3: ASSQDTGDNEQF

J: TRBJ2-7
V: TRBV4-1
CDR3: ASSQGGQVLDEQY

J: TRBJ1-4
V: TRBV28
CDR3: ASSSERGLKLF

J: TRBJ2-7
V: TRBV4-3
CDR3: ASSQGQGSDEQY

J: TRBJ2-1
V: TRBV7-9
CDR3: ASSPIARLYNEQF

J: TRBJ2-4
V: TRBV28
CDR3: ASSLDPIAKNIQY

J: TRBJ2-7
V: TRBV4-1
CDR3: ASSQYHAGEQY